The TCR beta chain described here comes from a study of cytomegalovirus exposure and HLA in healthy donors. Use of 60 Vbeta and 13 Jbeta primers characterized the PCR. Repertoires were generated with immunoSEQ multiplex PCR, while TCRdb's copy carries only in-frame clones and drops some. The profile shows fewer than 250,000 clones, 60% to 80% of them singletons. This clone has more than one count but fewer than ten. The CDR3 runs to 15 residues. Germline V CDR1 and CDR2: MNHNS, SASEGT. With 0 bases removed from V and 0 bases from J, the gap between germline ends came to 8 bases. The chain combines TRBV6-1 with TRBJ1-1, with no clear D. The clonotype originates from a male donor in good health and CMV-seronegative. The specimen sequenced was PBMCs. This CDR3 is CASSEARGLNTEAFF. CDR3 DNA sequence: TGTGCCAGCAGTGAAGCGCGGGGTTTGAACACTGAAGCTTTCTTT.